This T cell receptor beta chain was captured in a study of beta chain features in type 1 diabetes (dated by TCRdb to 2016 to 2019). For the study in its entirety: Patients and healthy donors did not differ in mean age, gender distribution, total cell number or subset yield. Regulatory and stem cell-like memory subsets were isolated from only 8 patients and roughly eight healthy donors, whereas naive and central memory subsets came from all 28 donors. In the study, recently diagnosed type 1 diabetes patients and matched healthy donors were compared on the TCRB repertoires of their sorted circulating CD4+ T cell subsets. A total of 85 million to 140 million sorted cells were examined across all samples, and a strong correlation was observed between cell number per subset and RNA yield.

The High Capacity cDNA Reverse Transcription Kit was used to reverse transcribe all of the isolated RNA, meaning that expressed TCRB transcripts were what got sequenced. Deep immunoSEQ sequencing was performed on naive, central memory and regulatory T cell samples, with an average of roughly 3.3 million total reads per sample. Sorted cells were lysed in RLT buffer and RNA was extracted with DNase-treated RNeasy Micro or Mini kits, depending on cell number. Each cell subset was processed on its own to prevent cross-contamination, while patient and healthy donor samples were processed together. The immunoSEQ multiplex PCR was used to amplify TCRB sequences from cDNA, yielding 87-bp fragments that span the CDR3 region. The amplicons were sequenced using the Illumina HiSeq platform. The authors' pipeline ran thus. Synthetic template baselines were used to correct PCR bias computationally, reads within Hamming distance 2 were collapsed together, and singletons that could not be merged were discarded. Reads were aligned to IMGT to assign V, D and J genes, CDR3 length, and insertions or deletions at six rearrangement sites. Within each subset, clonotype counts were normalized to the number of sorted cells before true diversity and Gini coefficients were calculated with the tcR R package. The overlap coefficient, calculated on TCRB nucleotide sequences, was used to measure repertoire sharing. Out-of-frame TCRB sequences from naive cells were analyzed to stand in for the pre-selection repertoire. Here the immuneACCESS table is served through TCRdb, limited to in-frame sequences with V and J called. Missing clones are a known gap in these copies; in checked studies unresolved V genes cover under half, and the rest lacks a known reason. Clonal size and the V and J genes are those of that table, whereas D and trimming came from the DNA. This sample is represented by 400,000 to 550,000 clones; over 10% of them were singletons. Jointly, the top ten make up approximately 0.05% of the sample.

The paper's findings and limits, for the study overall: Because the HLA sub-analyses included only small numbers of individuals, any influence of HLA type on TCRB rearrangement was left unresolved. PCR may preferentially amplify shorter templates, but because patient and control samples were amplified and corrected together, any resulting skew would affect both groups equally. Type 1 diabetes patients showed a moderate but significant shortening of TCRB CDR3 length in all four CD4+ subsets. At VDJ recombination sites, patients with type 1 diabetes made fewer insertions and deleted more nucleotides, a pattern implying thymic rearrangement abnormalities. Naive, central memory and regulatory TCRB repertoires appeared to be more alike among patients than among healthy donors. Because cDNA was sequenced instead of genomic DNA, highly expressing activated cells could be over-represented, though the groups showed no difference in activation or CD3 levels.

This clone was found a few times. Its antigen remains undetermined. No base-level quality is on record; no much larger clone is a single base apart. From each donor, a single peripheral blood sample of approximately 110 mL on average was drawn into heparinised tubes. Naive, central memory, regulatory and stem cell-like memory CD4+ T cells were sorted on a BD FACSAria II using a panel including CD45RO, CCR7, CD25, CD127, CD95 and CD27. A purity above 98% was achieved for all sorted populations. PBMCs were isolated immediately by Lymphoprep density gradient centrifugation and stained directly without culture. So that batch effects would be minimized, each experiment stained and sorted samples in pairs, pairing one healthy donor with one patient. The sample consisted of naive CD4+ T cells from blood. The cell subset or site label here, explained by the study, means: true naive CD4+ T cells. The source is a woman between 18 and 30 years old in good health.

The CDR3 reads CASSLGPAARYNEQFF. Read as DNA, the sequence is TGTGCCAGCAGCTTAGGACCAGCGGCGCGCTACAATGAGCAGTTCTTC. The sequence joins TRBV7-8 to TRBJ2-1, with TRBD2 perhaps the D gene, on 5 matching bases. The CDR3 covers 16 residues, taking in both the cysteine and the phenylalanine. The entry retains the CDR3 DNA only, 48 bases that are in frame from base 1. Trimming at the junction amounts to 1 base on V and 3 bases on J, and the germline ends lie 13 bases apart. Taken from the germline V gene, the CDR1 and CDR2 loops are SGHVS and FQNEAQ.